These 23 T cell receptor beta chains were all obtained from the same sample, sequenced in a study of T-cell memory formation after mild COVID-19. One entry per CDR3 protein, called by TCRdb with MiXCR from the 5' RACE reads. There are almost 550,000 distinct CDR3 sequences in the sample; roughly 20% occur only once, and 12% lies in the top ten. The specimen was PBMCs or a T cell subset sorted from them (not recorded which). The receptors here all came from an adult woman who had mild COVID-19 (a few samples of this study predate the infection). Cell type and time point are not known.

The genes are TRBV12-3 or TRBV12-4 and TRBJ2-3, with D possibly TRBD2 on 5 matching bases. The CDR3 is 13 residues long. Trimming left V 6 bases short and J 6 bases short, with 13 bases between. The CDR3 nucleotides are TGTGCCAGCAGGAGGAGCGGTGGGGATACGCAGTATTTT. Translated, it gives CASRRSGGDTQYF.

J is TRBJ2-1 and V is TRBV7-9, with 9 bases matching TRBD1. CDR3 length: 16 amino acids. The V gene end was trimmed by 6 bases and the J gene end by 7 bases; junction bases not matched to a gene: 13. Germline V lookup: CDR1 SEHNR, CDR2 FQNEAQ (reference sequence). CDR3 sequence: CASRPKQGAMVNEQFF. CDR3 sequence (DNA): TGTGCCAGCAGGCCTAAACAGGGGGCGATGGTGAATGAGCAGTTCTTC.

The V and J genes are TRBV12-3 or TRBV12-4 and TRBJ2-2; TRBD1 matches at 9 bases. J lost 8 bases, V lost 2 bases, and 6 bases had no gene match. CDR3 length: 15 amino acids. In DNA form, the CDR3 reads TGTGCCAGCAGTTTACCAGGACAGGGGTTTGGGGAGCTGTTTTTT. It yields the protein CASSLPGQGFGELFF.

This clonotype was counted a few times. V is TRBV20-1 and J is TRBJ1-1; the match to TRBD1 covers 8 bases. The CDR3 spans 14 residues. The trim removed 2 bases at V and 4 bases at J, leaving 6 bases unmatched. CDR1 DFQATT and CDR2 SNEGSKA come from the germline V gene (reference sequence). The CDR3 nucleotides are TGCAGTGCTAGAACAGGGGGAGACTTCACTGAAGCTTTCTTT. This encodes CSARTGGDFTEAFF.

This rearrangement joins TRBV5-6 to TRBJ1-2, with a possible D match to TRBD1 (6 bases). The CDR3 covers 14 residues. V lost 4 bases to trimming and J lost 3 bases, with 13 bases between them. Germline CDR1 reads SGHDT; CDR2 reads YYEEEE. This chain's CDR3 is CASSNGQSYYGYTF. The CDR3 coding sequence is TGTGCCAGCAGCAATGGACAGTCATACTATGGCTACACCTTC.

This clonotype turned up a few times. The chain is built from TRBV3-1 and TRBJ2-5, with 7 bases aligning to TRBD1. The length of the CDR3 is 15 residues. V gave up 1 base and J gave up 0 bases; unmatched junction bases: 2. Germline CDR1 LGHDT, CDR2 YNNKEL (reference sequence). Here the CDR3 DNA reads TGTGCCAGCAGCCAAGGTGGGACAGACCAAGAGACCCAGTACTTC. Translating gives CASSQGGTDQETQYF.

CDR3 nucleotide sequence: TGCACCGCAGATCCGGTGGAGGGGCAAAGGGGCTACACCTTC. Its protein product is CTADPVEGQRGYTF. The rearrangement uses TRBV29-1 and TRBJ1-2; D possibly corresponds to TRBD1 (5 bases). The CDR3 spans 14 residues. Germline values: CDR1 SQVTM, CDR2 ANQGSEA.

The chain combines TRBV12-3 or TRBV12-4 with TRBJ1-5; D is undetermined. The CDR3 contains 16 residues. Trimming took off 5 bases at V and 0 bases at J, with 14 bases between the two ends. CDR3 protein: CASSPTDELSNQPQHF. The CDR3 DNA follows: TGTGCCAGCAGTCCAACGGACGAACTTAGCAATCAGCCCCAGCATTTT.

The chain is built from TRBV6-2 or TRBV6-3 and TRBJ2-1; D unclear. The V gene's germline CDR1 is MNHEY and CDR2 SVGEGT. Trimming took off 7 bases at V and 0 bases at J, with 19 bases between the two ends. CDR3 length: 17 amino acids. For the CDR3, the DNA is TGTGCCAGCACCGGACCTAACTGGCGGCGCTCCTACAATGAGCAGTTCTTC. Translating gives CASTGPNWRRSYNEQFF.

The chain is built from TRBV15 and TRBJ2-4, with 13 bases aligning to TRBD2. V lost 5 bases, J lost 7 bases, and 11 bases stayed unmatched. CDR3 length equals 17 residues. Germline lookup yields CDR1 LNHNV and CDR2 YYDKDF (reference sequence). The CDR3 nucleotides are TGTGCCACCAGCGGACCGGGACTAGCGGGGTCTTTGAACATTCAGTACTTC. The encoded protein is CATSGPGLAGSLNIQYF.

The CDR3 protein is CASSLEQGTQYF. CDR3 coding DNA: TGTGCCAGCAGCTTAGAACAGGGGACCCAGTACTTC. The V gene is TRBV7-9, the J gene TRBJ2-5, with D maybe TRBD1 (6 bases). The CDR3 runs to 12 residues. Trimming took off 1 base at V and 7 bases at J, with 7 bases between the two ends. The germline V gene has CDR1 SEHNR and CDR2 FQNEAQ (reference sequence).

The J gene is TRBJ2-7, the V gene TRBV5-6; 9 bases are shared with TRBD2. V lost 4 bases, J lost 3 bases, and 5 bases stayed unmatched. Germline CDR1 is SGHDT and CDR2 is YYEEEE. The CDR3 loop spans 14 amino acids. The chain's CDR3 is CASSIRLAVYEQYF. CDR3 bases: TGTGCCAGCAGCATCAGACTAGCGGTCTACGAGCAGTACTTC.

This clonotype was seen more than once but under ten times. The V call is TRBV29-1, the J call TRBJ1-1; D is unclear. Germline loops: CDR1 SQVTM, CDR2 ANQGSEA. The CDR3 extends over 13 amino acids. V was trimmed by 6 bases and J by 0 bases, leaving 11 bases between them. The CDR3 DNA follows: TGCAGCGTCGGGGAGGAGATGAACACTGAAGCTTTCTTT. It translates to CSVGEEMNTEAFF.

This sequence joins TRBV9 and TRBJ1-2, with 10 positions matching TRBD1. The CDR3 is 15 residues long. CDR1 is SGDLS and CDR2 is YYNGEE in the germline V gene. V shed 3 bases and J 8 bases; nucleotides not matched to a gene: 10. Here the CDR3 reads CASSARDRGKEGYTF. CDR3 sequence (DNA): TGTGCCAGCAGCGCGCGGGACAGGGGTAAAGAAGGCTACACCTTC.

Only a few counts were recorded for this clonotype. The V and J genes are TRBV7-2 and TRBJ2-4; D uncertain. This CDR3 contains 14 residues. The V end lost 2 bases, the J end lost 7 bases, and 12 bases lay between the germline ends. Germline V gives CDR1 SGHTA, CDR2 FQGNSA. The CDR3 here is CASSLFGLGNIQYF. As DNA, the CDR3 is TGTGCCAGCAGCTTATTCGGGTTAGGGAACATTCAGTACTTC. Complete variable domain (other parts from reference TRBV7-2 and TRBJ2-4): GAGVSQSPSNKVTEKGKDVELRCDPISGHTALYWYRQSLGQGLEFLIYFQGNSAPDKSGLPSDRFSAERTGGSVSTLTIQRTQQEDSAVYLCASSLFGLGNIQYFGAGTRLSVL.

The genes are TRBV20-1 and TRBJ2-7, with 7 bases identical to TRBD2. This CDR3 has 15 amino acids. Trimming at V came to 3 bases and at J to 3 bases, leaving 11 bases not matched to a gene. In germline, CDR1 is DFQATT, CDR2 SNEGSKA (reference sequence). The CDR3 loop reads CSASNRRLADYEQYF. CDR3 sequence (DNA): TGCAGTGCTAGCAACCGGAGACTAGCCGACTACGAGCAGTACTTC.

This clonotype was counted a few times. This chain links TRBV6-5 with TRBJ2-1; the match to TRBD2 covers 8 bases. The CDR3 totals 15 residues. V trimming: 2 bases; J trimming: 7 bases; junction bases outside the gene matches: 7. Germline loops: CDR1 MNHEY, CDR2 SVGAGI. The CDR3 spells CASSYREGGENEQFF. The CDR3 nucleotides read TGTGCCAGCAGTTACCGGGAGGGAGGTGAGAATGAGCAGTTCTTC.

This chain links TRBV20-1 with TRBJ2-5; 10 bases align to TRBD2. CDR3 length: 14 residues. The V segment lost 4 bases and the J segment 5 bases; nucleotides outside the gene matches: 7. Germline CDR1 DFQATT, CDR2 SNEGSKA (reference sequence). CDR3 sequence (DNA): TGCAGTGCTAAGCGGGGGGGGTCCTCGGAGACCCAGTACTTC. It yields the protein CSAKRGGSSETQYF.

V is TRBV27 and J is TRBJ2-3; 10 bases fit TRBD2. CDR1 and CDR2 (germline): MNHEY, SMNVEV (reference sequence). Trimming at V came to 5 bases and at J to 0 bases, leaving 5 bases not matched to a gene. This CDR3 comprises 16 residues. The CDR3 protein is CASSPLAGDSTDTQYF. DNA for the CDR3: TGTGCCAGCAGTCCCCTAGCGGGGGATAGCACAGATACGCAGTATTTT.

V gene TRBV20-1 combines with J gene TRBJ1-2, with TRBD1 identical over 8 bases. J lost 3 bases, V lost 0 bases, and 6 bases had no gene match. The germline V gene has CDR1 DFQATT and CDR2 SNEGSKA (reference sequence). CDR3 length: 15 residues. The CDR3: CSARDPGGSDYGYTF. CDR3 sequence (DNA): TGCAGTGCTAGAGACCCAGGGGGCTCGGACTATGGCTACACCTTC.

This clonotype was picked up many times. The chain links TRBV5-1 to TRBJ2-7; D not certain. CDR3 length: 16 residues. In germline, CDR1 is SGHRS, CDR2 YFSETQ. V was shortened by 2 bases and J by 4 bases, with 19 bases between the two germline ends. CDR3 amino acids: CASSFDPASFGYEQYF. The CDR3 DNA follows: TGCGCCAGCAGCTTCGACCCCGCCTCGTTTGGATACGAGCAGTACTTC.

This clonotype has only a few counts. This chain uses TRBV5-1 with TRBJ2-6; 8 bases map to TRBD1. CDR1 is SGHRS and CDR2 is YFSETQ in the germline V gene. CDR3 length: 16 amino acids. The junction had 1 base not matched to a gene; V was cut back by 2 bases and J by 0 bases. The chain's CDR3 is CASSFQGASGANVLTF. The CDR3 DNA reads TGCGCCAGCAGCTTTCAGGGGGCCTCTGGGGCCAACGTCCTGACTTTC.

This clonotype was counted a few times. V is TRBV19 and J is TRBJ1-1; D remains ambiguous. Germline CDR1 LNHDA, CDR2 SQIVND (reference sequence). V lost 5 bases, J lost 3 bases, and 10 bases lay in between. This CDR3 has 13 amino acids. CDR3 sequence reads: CASSLGRHTEAFF. CDR3 coding DNA: TGTGCCAGTAGTTTAGGGCGACACACTGAAGCTTTCTTT. The entire variable domain, with the rest obtained from reference TRBV19 and TRBJ1-1, is as follows: DGGITQSPKYLFRKEGQNVTLSCEQNLNHDAMYWYRQDPGQGLRLIYYSQIVNDFQKGDIAEGYSVSREKKESFPLTVTSAQKNPTAFYLCASSLGRHTEAFFGQGTRLTVV.